These 15 T cell receptor beta chains were sequenced from one sample in a study of T cell responses to AZD1222 COVID-19 vaccine. Measured with immunoSEQ multiplex PCR; TCRdb has only the in-frame clones, and not every one. The sample shows about 67,000 clones, roughly 80% of them seen only once. The sample in question was peripheral blood, obtained on day 0 of AZD1222 vaccination. Receptor source: an adult in good health.

This rearrangement joins TRBV4-3 to TRBJ2-5; weak D call: TRBD2 (6 bases). V was shortened by 0 bases and J by 9 bases, with 23 bases between the two germline ends. The CDR3 has 17 amino acids. Germline V CDR1 and CDR2: LGHNA, YSLEER. The CDR3 DNA reads TGCGCCAGCAGCCAAGATGGGGTTAGCGGCACTTGGGGAGCCCAGTACTTC. This encodes CASSQDGVSGTWGAQYF.

Details on this clone: A junction end diverges from the germline sequence, so it may reflect a read error. V is TRBV28 and J is TRBJ1-5, with D unresolved. This CDR3 has 15 residues. The V gene's germline CDR1 is MDHEN and CDR2 SYDVKM. The CDR3 here is CASSLLDRDNQPQHF. The CDR3 DNA reads as TGTGCCAGCAGCTTATTGGACCGGGACAATCAGCCCCAGCATTTT.

This clone has a handful of counts. V gene TRBV29-1 combines with J gene TRBJ2-5; TRBD2 matches at 7 bases. V gave up 6 bases and J gave up 4 bases; unmatched junction bases: 8. This CDR3 has 13 residues. The V gene's germline CDR1 is SQVTM and CDR2 ANQGSEA. DNA of the CDR3: TGCAGCGTGGGGGTGGCTAGCGGAGAGACCCAGTACTTC. Residues: CSVGVASGETQYF.

This clone has only one observation. The chain combines TRBV27 with TRBJ1-4; 7 bases align to TRBD1. CDR3 size: 14 residues. Germline V gives CDR1 MNHEY, CDR2 SMNVEV (reference sequence). J gave up 2 bases and V 5 bases, and 2 bases lay outside the gene matches. CDR3 protein: CASSLTGTNEKLFF. DNA of the CDR3: TGTGCCAGCAGTCTGACAGGGACTAATGAAAAACTGTTTTTT.

This rearrangement joins TRBV28 to TRBJ1-6; 9 bases are shared with TRBD1. The ends lost 5 bases at V and 9 bases at J; junction bases unmatched: 8. The germline V gene encodes CDR1 MDHEN and CDR2 SYDVKM. The CDR3 has 15 amino acids. CDR3 residues: CASSIGQGIGSPLHF. CDR3 in DNA: TGTGCCAGCAGTATAGGACAGGGGATTGGTTCACCCCTCCACTTT.

The J gene is TRBJ2-2, the V gene TRBV24-1; D is perhaps TRBD1 (5 bases). Trimming removed 6 bases at V and 2 bases at J, with 18 bases between. CDR1 KGHDR and CDR2 SFDVKD come from the germline V gene. The CDR3 loop spans 17 amino acids. CDR3 in DNA: TGTGCCACCAGTATGTTTGGACACTCCGCAAACACCGGGGAGCTGTTTTTT. It is translated as CATSMFGHSANTGELFF.

The chain couples TRBV2 to TRBJ1-5; perhaps TRBD1 as D (5 bases). The CDR3 consists of 14 residues. Trimming took off 5 bases at V and 0 bases at J, with 8 bases between the two ends. The germline V gene encodes CDR1 SNHLY and CDR2 FYNNEI. CDR3 DNA sequence: TGTGCCAGCAGTTGGGGCCTTAGCAATCAGCCCCAGCATTTT. This encodes CASSWGLSNQPQHF.

This clone was counted between two and nine times. This chain connects TRBV7-9 to TRBJ2-2, with D tentatively TRBD1 or TRBD2 (5 bases each). V lost 1 base and J 4 bases, leaving 10 bases between the germline ends. The CDR3 is 15 amino acids. Germline values: CDR1 SEHNR, CDR2 FQNEAQ (reference sequence). CDR3 DNA: TGTGCCAGCAGCTTAGGCAGGGAGATCACCGGGGAGCTGTTTTTT. It codes for CASSLGREITGELFF.

This sequence joins TRBV28 and TRBJ2-7; the D is unclear. V was trimmed by 2 bases and J by 1 base, leaving 6 bases between them. The CDR3 totals 13 residues. Germline V lookup: CDR1 MDHEN, CDR2 SYDVKM. The CDR3: CASSLGESYEQYF. The CDR3 DNA sequence: TGTGCCAGCAGTTTAGGCGAATCCTACGAGCAGTACTTC.

This clone appeared once. The rearrangement uses TRBV6-2 or TRBV6-3 and TRBJ1-6; 10 nucleotides line up with TRBD1. CDR3 length: 16 amino acids. In germline, CDR1 is MNHEY, CDR2 SVGEGT. Trimming cost V 2 bases and J 5 bases; bases outside gene matches: 3. The CDR3 coding sequence is TGTGCCAGCAGTTACACCGGGACAGGGGATAATTCACCCCTCCACTTT. As protein: CASSYTGTGDNSPLHF.

The rearrangement joins TRBV5-4 to TRBJ2-7, with TRBD2 matching over 7 bases. CDR3 length: 16 residues. The V and J ends lost 1 base and 2 bases, in that order; junction bases with no gene match: 9. The germline V gene has CDR1 SGHNT and CDR2 YYREEE (reference sequence). The CDR3 region is CASSLRSTSAPYEQYF. DNA for the CDR3: TGTGCCAGCAGCTTGAGGTCTACTAGCGCTCCCTACGAGCAGTACTTC.

This clone was counted a single time. The rearrangement links TRBV28 to TRBJ1-2; TRBD1 matches at 8 bases. Looked up from germline, CDR1 is MDHEN and CDR2 is SYDVKM. The CDR3 covers 15 residues. V was clipped by 5 bases and J by 8 bases; unmatched bases: 13. CDR3 in DNA: TGTGCCAGCAGTCCCTCCACCGGGACAGGTGGCGGCTACACCTTC. It specifies CASSPSTGTGGGYTF.

The chain recombines TRBV6-1 with TRBJ2-1; 7 bases are shared with TRBD2. V shed 3 bases, J shed 7 bases, and the junction held 12 bases outside the gene matches. In germline, CDR1 is MNHNS, CDR2 SASEGT. The CDR3 covers 16 residues. CDR3 DNA sequence: TGTGCCAGCAGTGATTGGCAGGGACTACCGAGGAATGAGCAGTTCTTC. Amino acid sequence: CASSDWQGLPRNEQFF.

The chain employs TRBV20-1 and TRBJ2-7; a weak D match, TRBD2 (6 bases). Trimming removed 3 bases at V and 3 bases at J, with 12 bases between. In germline, CDR1 is DFQATT, CDR2 SNEGSKA (reference sequence). CDR3 size: 13 residues. The CDR3 loop reads CSASPSVDYEQYF. CDR3 sequence (DNA): TGCAGTGCTAGTCCTAGCGTTGACTACGAGCAGTACTTC.

This clone has only one observation. The V call is TRBV3-1 (or the pseudogene TRBV3-2), the J call TRBJ2-5; no definite D call. Looked up from germline, CDR1 is LGHDT and CDR2 is YNNKEL (reference sequence). Trimming pared 0 bases from V and 1 base from J, leaving 9 bases between. This CDR3 is built from 15 residues. The CDR3 protein is CASSQDDESQETQYF. In DNA form, the CDR3 reads TGTGCCAGCAGCCAAGATGACGAGAGCCAAGAGACCCAGTACTTC.